This T cell receptor (beta chain) was recovered during a study of cytotoxic CD8 clonotypes in ibrutinib-treated CLL. Study observations and caveats: Sustained-remission and progressing patients' sampling times differed. Baseline values of clonality outstripped age-matched healthy donors and followed circulating CD8+ T-cell counts.

This table comes from immunoSEQ multiplex PCR, and its TCRdb copy is limited to in-frame clones, with some not included. This table holds 300,000 to 350,000 clones, about 77% found once. A remark on this clone: Its cognate antigen is unknown.

Germline V gene lookup returns CDR1 MNHEY and CDR2 SVGAGI. V was trimmed by 2 bases and J by 2 bases, leaving 12 bases between them. The CDR3 consists of 16 residues. The source of roughly 1.9 micrograms of genomic DNA for TCR beta libraries was cryopreserved PBMCs. The chain combines TRBV6-5 with TRBJ2-2, with D perhaps assigned TRBD1 or TRBD2 (5 bases each). The sample consisted of PBMCs, taken before ibrutinib treatment. This receptor was obtained from a human donor with chronic lymphocytic leukemia. Here the CDR3 reads CASSYQGRVNTGELFF. As DNA, the CDR3 is TGTGCCAGCAGTTACCAGGGACGGGTCAACACCGGGGAGCTGTTTTTT.